This T cell receptor beta chain appears in the sequencing data of a study of T cells in pancreatic ductal adenocarcinoma. Some clones are missing from TCRdb's copy, which holds only in-frame ones; the method was immunoSEQ multiplex PCR. This sample has about 12,000 clones; roughly 85% occur once, and the top ten carry about 17%. Selected pancreatic ductal adenocarcinoma patients had undergone surgery without neoadjuvant therapy. The germline V gene has CDR1 KGHSH and CDR2 LQKENI. Trimming removed 5 bases from V and 2 bases from J; junction bases left unmatched: 9. This CDR3 has 15 residues. This TCR came from a human donor with pancreatic ductal adenocarcinoma. This rearrangement joins TRBV18 to TRBJ2-7, with 7 bases aligning to TRBD1. The specimen was PBMCs. DNA of the CDR3: TGTGCCAGCTCATCTGAGACAGGGTTCACCTACGAGCAGTACTTC. Protein sequence: CASSSETGFTYEQYF.